A single sample gave rise to the 27 T cell receptor beta chains below, sequenced in a study of memory CD4+ T cells and cytomegalovirus serostatus. Libraries were prepared by immunoSEQ multiplex PCR; TCRdb keeps only in-frame clonotypes and omits some of them. The sample lists 50,000 or so clones; 65% to 80% were seen once. Single viable CD3+CD4+CD8-CD45RO+ cells were sorted as the memory CD4+ T cells. The sample taken for sequencing was memory CD4+ T cells from blood. The source is an adult in good health and CMV-seronegative.

This chain links TRBV10-3 with TRBJ2-7, with a tentative D call TRBD1 (6 bases). This CDR3 is built from 12 residues. Trimming left V 4 bases short and J 4 bases short, with 8 bases between. The germline V gene encodes CDR1 ENHRY and CDR2 SYGVKD. CDR3 protein: CAISGTAYEQYF. The CDR3 DNA follows: TGTGCCATCAGTGGGACAGCATACGAGCAGTACTTC.

The chain recombines TRBV5-4 with TRBJ2-7; 9 bases fit TRBD1. V lost 4 bases, J lost 6 bases, and 17 bases stayed unmatched. Germline V gives CDR1 SGHNT, CDR2 YYREEE (reference sequence). CDR3 length: 17 residues. The CDR3 coding sequence is TGTGCCAGCAGCCCCGAAGGGACAGGGCTAGGGGTACTCGAGCAGTACTTC. Protein sequence: CASSPEGTGLGVLEQYF.

This chain uses TRBV7-2 with TRBJ2-7; 7 nucleotides agree with TRBD2. There are 15 residues in the CDR3. In germline, CDR1 is SGHTA, CDR2 FQGNSA. The trim removed 1 base at V and 1 base at J, leaving 4 bases unmatched. Written as DNA, the CDR3 is TGTGCCAGCAGCTTAGGGTCTAGCGGATCCTACGAGCAGTACTTC. Translating it yields CASSLGSSGSYEQYF.

The chain has TRBV7-2 and TRBJ2-1, with 10 bases that match TRBD2. Germline trimming cut 1 base from V and 6 bases from J; bases unmatched to any gene: 6. Per germline, CDR1 SGHTA and CDR2 FQGNSA. This CDR3 region has 16 residues. The CDR3 DNA is TGTGCCAGCAGCTTAGGAAGCGGGAGGGTTGGCAATGAGCAGTTCTTC. Translating it yields CASSLGSGRVGNEQFF.

V is TRBV5-1 and J is TRBJ2-5; tentatively, D is TRBD2 (6 bases). With 1 base removed from V and 5 bases from J, the gap between germline ends came to 12 bases. The germline CDR1 and CDR2 sequences are SGHRS and YFSETQ. This CDR3 has 14 residues. The CDR3 here is CASSLSGSSETQYF. The CDR3 region has the DNA TGCGCCAGCAGCTTGAGCGGGTCTTCGGAGACCCAGTACTTC.

The J gene is TRBJ2-2, the V gene TRBV27, with D uncertain. This CDR3 region has 16 residues. V lost 0 bases to trimming and J lost 1 base, with 9 bases between them. Germline assignment: CDR1 MNHEY and CDR2 SMNVEV (reference sequence). CDR3 sequence (DNA): TGTGCCAGCAGTTTATCGAGGTCACTGAACACCGGGGAGCTGTTTTTT. Amino acids: CASSLSRSLNTGELFF.

The genes are TRBV4-2 and TRBJ1-4; D uncertain. Germline CDR1 LGHNA, CDR2 YNFKEQ. V was cut by 0 bases and J by 13 bases, with 24 bases left in between. This CDR3 comprises 17 residues. CDR3 in DNA: TGTGCCAGCAGCCAAGACAGAGGACCGACAAACCCAGGTAGACTGTTTTTT. Translation gives CASSQDRGPTNPGRLFF.

This chain connects TRBV5-1 to TRBJ2-3; tentatively, D is TRBD2 (6 bases). The V gene lost 3 bases and the J gene lost 6 bases, with 11 bases spanning the gap. CDR1 is SGHRS, CDR2 YFSETQ, per germline. The CDR3 consists of 13 residues. The DNA of the CDR3 is TGCGCCAGCAGCTCCCGAGGGAGGGATACGCAGTATTTT. Its protein product is CASSSRGRDTQYF.

The table lists this clone with a count of one. The rearrangement joins TRBV9 to TRBJ2-1; unclear D gene. Germline V CDR1 and CDR2: SGDLS, YYNGEE. This CDR3 is 13 amino acids long. V dropped 2 bases and J dropped 5 bases, with 8 bases sitting between them. DNA for the CDR3: TGTGCCAGCAGCGTCTTAGTTGACAATGAGCAGTTCTTC. Its protein product is CASSVLVDNEQFF.

The gene calls are TRBV10-3 and TRBJ2-1; D is undetermined. The CDR3 extends over 15 amino acids. Germline V gene lookup returns CDR1 ENHRY and CDR2 SYGVKD. V was trimmed by 2 bases and J by 0 bases, leaving 8 bases between them. CDR3 DNA sequence: TGTGCCATCAGTGAGCGCCCCGTCTCCTACAATGAGCAGTTCTTC. It codes for CAISERPVSYNEQFF.

This clone was observed a few times. The V call is TRBV1, the J call TRBJ1-1; the table's D call TRBD1 went unverified against the DNA. TRBV1 is designated a pseudogene. CDR3 size: 14 residues. The CDR3 reads CTSSQDGDRHEAFF. The DNA of the CDR3 is TGCACCAGCAGCCAAGATGGGGACAGACATGAAGCTTTCTTT.

The CDR3 nucleotides are TGTGCCGAGCTTCTGGGTGGGACTCAAACTCTCTCTGGGGCCAACGTCCTGACTTTC. It is translated as CAELLGGTQTLSGANVLTF. The V gene is TRBV11-3, the J gene TRBJ2-6; TRBD2 is a possible D gene (6 bases). Germline V lookup: CDR1 SGHNT, CDR2 YENEEA. V gave up 11 bases and J gave up 0 bases, with 26 bases separating them. The CDR3 has 19 residues.

The genes are TRBV18 and TRBJ1-3; D is perhaps TRBD1 (6 bases). The CDR3 runs to 12 residues. Between the trimmed V and J ends, which lost 6 bases and 4 bases, there was a span of 7 bases. In germline, CDR1 is KGHSH, CDR2 LQKENI. The CDR3 nucleotides read TGTGCCAGCTCTCAGGGGGGAAACACCATATATTTT. Translating gives CASSQGGNTIYF.

The V and J genes are TRBV10-1 and TRBJ2-2; D gene unclear. The length of the CDR3 is 13 residues. CDR1 and CDR2 from the germline V gene are WNHNN and SYGVQD (reference sequence). Trimming cost V 2 bases and J 3 bases, with 4 bases left between them. The CDR3 sequence is CASSEAHTGELFF. In nucleotides, the CDR3 is TGCGCCAGCAGTGAGGCCCACACCGGGGAGCTGTTTTTT.

This clone was found once. The genes are TRBV7-2 and TRBJ1-3; D unresolved. The germline gives CDR1 SGHTA, CDR2 FQGNSA. This CDR3 is built from 14 residues. Trimming stripped 1 base from V and 0 bases from J, with 4 bases between. The CDR3 region has the DNA TGTGCCAGCAGCTTAGGGTACTCTGGAAACACCATATATTTT. Its translation: CASSLGYSGNTIYF.

The chain uses TRBV6-6 and TRBJ2-7; D unresolved. Trimming removed 0 bases from V and 3 bases from J, with 9 bases in between. The CDR3 totals 14 residues. Germline values: CDR1 MNHNY, CDR2 SVGAGI (reference sequence). The CDR3 nucleotides are TGTGCCAGCAGTTACTCACCAGATTTCTACGAGCAGTACTTC. It is translated as CASSYSPDFYEQYF.

The rearrangement links TRBV5-6 to TRBJ2-5; tentative D call: TRBD2 (6 bases). The germline CDR1 and CDR2 sequences are SGHDT and YYEEEE. Between the trimmed V and J ends, which lost 8 bases and 1 base, there was a span of 15 bases. This CDR3 has 14 amino acids. The CDR3 reads CASHQGTLQETQYF. The CDR3 nucleotides read TGTGCCAGTCACCAAGGGACTCTCCAAGAGACCCAGTACTTC. The variable domain in full, with the rest retrieved from reference TRBV5-6 and TRBJ2-5, is DAGVTQSPTHLIKTRGQQVTLRCSPKSGHDTVSWYQQALGQGPQFIFQYYEEEERQRGNFPDRFSGHQFPNYSSELNVNALLLGDSALYLCASHQGTLQETQYFGPGTRLLVL.

The chain employs TRBV5-5 and TRBJ2-7; D is possibly TRBD2 (6 bases). The CDR3 is made up of 13 amino acids. CDR1 is SGHKS, CDR2 YYEKEE, per germline (reference sequence). V was pared by 7 bases and J by 4 bases, with 15 bases between. The CDR3 nucleotides read TGTGCCAGCCGGCCCGGCGGGGTATACGAGCAGTACTTC. Its translation is CASRPGGVYEQYF.

The chain has TRBV20-1 and TRBJ2-3; D gene ambiguous. Per germline, CDR1 DFQATT and CDR2 SNEGSKA (reference sequence). Trimming removed 4 bases from V and 6 bases from J, with 8 bases in between. The CDR3 runs 11 residues. CDR3 nucleotides: TGCAGTGCTATGAAATCGGATACGCAGTATTTT. Translation gives CSAMKSDTQYF.

The chain employs TRBV19 and TRBJ1-4; the D gene is possibly TRBD1 (6 bases). CDR3 size: 15 residues. Trimming stripped 6 bases from V and 8 bases from J, with 19 bases between. The V gene's germline CDR1 is LNHDA and CDR2 SQIVND (reference sequence). CDR3 in amino acids: CASRRDRLNREKLFF. CDR3 coding DNA: TGTGCCAGTAGGAGAGACAGGCTCAATCGGGAAAAACTGTTTTTT.

The rearrangement uses TRBV5-1 and TRBJ2-3, with TRBD1 identical over 9 bases. The CDR3 consists of 17 residues. Looked up from germline, CDR1 is SGHRS and CDR2 is YFSETQ. After removal of 0 bases from V and 7 bases from J, the junction contained 12 bases not matched to a gene. CDR3 amino acids: CASSLVATGGSKNTQYF. CDR3 DNA: TGCGCCAGCAGCTTGGTAGCGACAGGGGGTAGCAAGAATACGCAGTATTTT.

V and J are TRBV6-1 and TRBJ1-1, with D uncertain. This CDR3 is 12 amino acids long. Germline assignment: CDR1 MNHNS and CDR2 SASEGT. The V gene lost 1 base and the J gene lost 4 bases, with 4 bases spanning the gap. CDR3 protein: CASSEGGTEAFF. The DNA of the CDR3 is TGTGCCAGCAGTGAAGGGGGCACTGAAGCTTTCTTT.

This clone came up once. This chain joins TRBV25-1 and TRBJ2-1; a possible D gene is TRBD2 (6 bases). Germline CDR1 and CDR2: MGHDK and SYGVNS. This CDR3 is 14 amino acids long. The V and J ends lost 8 bases and 5 bases respectively, with 16 bases between them. As DNA, the CDR3 is TGTGCCAGCGGAGGGACCCGGGGAAACAATGAGCAGTTCTTC. Translating gives CASGGTRGNNEQFF.

This clone was recorded only once. This chain joins TRBV5-4 and TRBJ2-1; D remains unclear. The length of the CDR3 is 15 residues. V lost 0 bases, J lost 3 bases, and 10 bases lay in between. CDR1 is SGHNT, CDR2 YYREEE, per germline (reference sequence). This CDR3 reads CASSLERGLYNEQFF. CDR3 DNA sequence: TGTGCCAGCAGCTTGGAGAGAGGCCTCTACAATGAGCAGTTCTTC. Full variable domain (remainder filled in from reference TRBV5-4 and TRBJ2-1): ETGVTQSPTHLIKTRGQQVTLRCSSQSGHNTVSWYQQALGQGPQFIFQYYREEENGRGNFPPRFSGLQFPNYSSELNVNALELDDSALYLCASSLERGLYNEQFFGPGTRLTVL.

The chain employs TRBV6-6 and TRBJ1-2, with TRBD1 identical over 7 bases. The CDR3 is made up of 14 amino acids. V was pared by 6 bases and J by 8 bases, with 12 bases of the junction left unmatched. The germline V gene encodes CDR1 MNHNY and CDR2 SVGAGI (reference sequence). The CDR3 reads CASRPENRGEGYTF. The DNA for the CDR3 is TGTGCCAGCAGACCCGAAAACAGGGGCGAAGGCTACACCTTC.

The V and J genes are TRBV19 and TRBJ1-3, with no clear D. Between the trimmed V and J ends, which lost 3 bases and 0 bases, there was a span of 12 bases. The germline V gene encodes CDR1 LNHDA and CDR2 SQIVND (reference sequence). This CDR3 contains 16 residues. CDR3: CASSISRGISGNTIYF. The CDR3 bases are TGTGCCAGTAGTATCTCCCGCGGGATCTCTGGAAACACCATATATTTT.

The rearrangement joins TRBV9 to TRBJ2-1; the match to TRBD1 covers 7 bases. Germline V gene data show CDR1 as SGDLS and CDR2 as YYNGEE. The CDR3 spans 15 residues. After removal of 4 bases from V and 7 bases from J, the junction contained 11 bases not matched to a gene. In DNA form, the CDR3 reads TGTGCCAGCAGCCCAAGACAGGGAATTGTGAATGAGCAGTTCTTC. Protein: CASSPRQGIVNEQFF.